This T cell receptor beta chain was captured in a study of blood T cells in healthy people across ages. Background on the study: About one barcoded TCR beta cDNA was captured per two T cells.

This clonotype was seen only once. Its antigen is still unknown. One junction end disagrees with the germline gene, perhaps due to a read error. Germline CDR1 and CDR2: DFQATT and SNEGSKA (reference sequence). The CDR3 runs 14 residues. Notes on the study in general: Fewer expanded clones and more diversity marked long-lived versus aged donors. Any changes in expanded clonotypes were possibly confounded, as donor CMV status remained unknown. Those diversity estimates obtained from one million T cells were thought to be underestimates.

Next came a second PCR, run for about 6 to 11 cycles, which used a sample-barcoded 5' primer along with a J-beta primer mix. A single record per CDR3 protein comes from TCRdb applying MiXCR to the 5' RACE reads. Of 1.5 million to 2 million distinct CDR3 sequences listed, roughly a third were seen once; the top ten hold about 11%. The chain recombines TRBV20-1 with TRBJ1-4; unclear D gene. Sequenced sample: blood. The TCR sequence derives from a woman in her 30s in good health. The CDR3 here is CSARDWRKNEKLFF. The CDR3, as DNA: TGTAGTGCTAGAGATTGGCGGAAAAATGAAAAACTGTTTTTT.